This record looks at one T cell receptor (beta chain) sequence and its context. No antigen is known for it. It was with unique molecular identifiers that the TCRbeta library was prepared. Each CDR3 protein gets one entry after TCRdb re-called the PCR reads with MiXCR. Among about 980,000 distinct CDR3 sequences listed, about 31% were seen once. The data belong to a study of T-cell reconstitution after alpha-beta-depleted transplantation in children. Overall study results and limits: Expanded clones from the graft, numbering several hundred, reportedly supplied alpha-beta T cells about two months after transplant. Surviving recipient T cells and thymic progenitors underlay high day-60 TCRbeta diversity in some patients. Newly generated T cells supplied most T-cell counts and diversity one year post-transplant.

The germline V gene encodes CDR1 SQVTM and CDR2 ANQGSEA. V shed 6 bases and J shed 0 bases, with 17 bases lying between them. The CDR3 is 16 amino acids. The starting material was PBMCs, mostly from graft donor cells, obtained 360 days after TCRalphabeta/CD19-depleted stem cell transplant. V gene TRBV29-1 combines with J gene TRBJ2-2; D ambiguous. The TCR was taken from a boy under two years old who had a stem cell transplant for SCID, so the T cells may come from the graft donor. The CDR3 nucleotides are TGCAGCGTGCACCACGCGACAAAATCGAACACCGGGGAGCTGTTTTTT. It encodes CSVHHATKSNTGELFF.